These 29 T cell receptor beta chains share one sample of origin, sequenced in a study of T cell repertoires in cytomegalovirus infection. Using its own MiXCR run on the reads, TCRdb lists one record per CDR3 protein. The sample includes around 280,000 distinct CDR3 sequences, around 10% of them seen just once. The sequencing input was PBMCs. The receptors were gathered from a human donor in good health (CMV status not recorded). Some clones in this sample may be carry-over from other donors' samples.

This clonotype was recorded at least ten times. The rearrangement uses TRBV7-2 and TRBJ2-7; D is ambiguous. Germline V gives CDR1 SGHTA, CDR2 FQGNSA. This CDR3 has 13 residues. Trimming pared 3 bases from V and 6 bases from J, leaving 12 bases between. Here the CDR3 DNA reads TGTGCCAGCAGCTTGTACCCAGTAGCCGAGCAGTACGTC. Its protein is CASSLYPVAEQYV.

The sample holds many counts of this clonotype. This chain links TRBV7-2 with TRBJ2-1, with 7 positions matching TRBD1. CDR3 length: 16 residues. CDR1 and CDR2 (germline): SGHTA, FQGNSA. Trimming took 1 base from V and 4 from J; bases not matched to a gene: 7. For the CDR3, the DNA is TGTGCCAGCAGCTTAGAAGGGACAGTCTTGTACAATGAGCAGTTCTTC. This encodes CASSLEGTVLYNEQFF.

Many counts were recorded for this clonotype. This chain links TRBV27 with TRBJ2-7, with TRBD1 matching 10 bases. CDR1 MNHEY and CDR2 SMNVEV come from the germline V gene (reference sequence). The CDR3 extends over 16 amino acids. Germline trimming cut 6 bases from V and 4 bases from J; bases unmatched to any gene: 12. CDR3 loop: CASSPSVPGQGYEQYV. CDR3 nucleotides: TGTGCCAGCAGCCCTAGCGTTCCGGGACAGGGGTACGAGCAGTACGTC.

This clonotype was counted at least ten times. This chain connects TRBV5-6 to TRBJ2-2; D not resolved. The CDR3 consists of 14 residues. The germline V gene has CDR1 SGHDT and CDR2 YYEEEE. Trimming left V 5 bases short and J 1 base short, with 9 bases between. CDR3 region: CASRKAGNTGELFF. CDR3 nucleotides: TGTGCCAGCAGGAAAGCAGGGAACACCGGGGAGCTGTTTTTT.

This clonotype was seen many times. The chain carries TRBV11-2 and TRBJ2-4, with D perhaps TRBD2 (5 bases). The CDR3 sequence is 15 residues long. V dropped 5 bases and J dropped 0 bases, with 11 bases sitting between them. Germline V lookup: CDR1 SGHAT, CDR2 FQNNGV. CDR3 nucleotide sequence: TGTGCCAGCAGCCCTCTGGGAGTAGCCAAAAACATTCAGTACTTC. Its translation: CASSPLGVAKNIQYF.

This clonotype was observed many times. The chain recombines TRBV2 with TRBJ2-7; possibly TRBD1 for D (6 bases). Trimming took 2 bases from V and 3 from J, leaving 8 bases between them. Germline CDR1 SNHLY, CDR2 FYNNEI. This CDR3 comprises 13 residues. The CDR3 spells CASSETQGYEQYF. CDR3 bases: TGTGCCAGCAGTGAAACACAGGGCTACGAGCAGTACTTC.

This clonotype was counted a few times. V is TRBV6-2 or TRBV6-3 and J is TRBJ1-5, with TRBD1 matching 8 bases. The V and J ends lost 5 bases and 2 bases, in that order; junction bases with no gene match: 8. The CDR3 sequence is 16 residues long. In germline, CDR1 is MNHEY, CDR2 SVGEGT. The CDR3 DNA reads TGTGCCAGCAGTGAGACAGGGGTAGTGGGCAATCAGCCCCAGCATTTT. It specifies CASSETGVVGNQPQHF.

V and J are TRBV29-1 and TRBJ1-1; no clear D. V was shortened by 4 bases and J by 1 base, with 10 bases between the two germline ends. The germline gives CDR1 SQVTM, CDR2 ANQGSEA. The CDR3 has 13 residues. This CDR3 reads CSVAPLKNTEAFF. Written as DNA, the CDR3 is TGCAGCGTTGCTCCCTTAAAGAACACTGAAGCTTTCTTT.

Turning to this clonotype: A much larger clone lies a single base off, so this may be a read error. The chain links TRBV6-2 or TRBV6-3 to TRBJ2-1, with D possibly being TRBD1 or TRBD2 (5 bases each). The germline V gene has CDR1 MNHEY and CDR2 SVGEGT. This CDR3 spans 13 amino acids. Here the CDR3 DNA reads TGTGCAAGCCGGGACCCCGCGAGGAATAAGCAGTTCTTC. Translated: CASRDPARNKQFF.

This chain connects TRBV7-9 to TRBJ1-4; D call uncertain. The CDR3 has 17 residues. Trimming removed 3 bases at V and 0 bases at J, with 14 bases between. The V gene's germline CDR1 is SEHNR and CDR2 FQNEAQ (reference sequence). The DNA for the CDR3 is TGTGCCAGCAGCTTTGGACTCCCAACACCAACTAATGAAAAACTGTTTTTT. Translating gives CASSFGLPTPTNEKLFF.

This clonotype was observed a few times. The chain joins TRBV5-6 to TRBJ1-5; 8 nucleotides line up with TRBD1. This CDR3 comprises 19 residues. The germline gives CDR1 SGHDT, CDR2 YYEEEE. Trimming cost V 0 bases and J 1 base; bases outside gene matches: 12. The CDR3 region is CASSLGSRQGPISNQPQHF. The DNA for the CDR3 is TGTGCCAGCAGCTTGGGATCGAGACAGGGGCCTATCAGCAATCAGCCCCAGCATTTT.

The V gene is TRBV27, the J gene TRBJ1-2; D is ambiguous. Germline V gene data show CDR1 as MNHEY and CDR2 as SMNVEV (reference sequence). The CDR3 consists of 15 residues. Trimming took off 2 bases at V and 2 bases at J, with 12 bases between the two ends. CDR3 protein: CASSLNRNANYGYTF. CDR3 DNA sequence: TGTGCCAGCAGTTTAAACAGAAACGCGAACTATGGCTACACCTTC.

This clonotype occurred a few times. The chain is built from TRBV2 and TRBJ2-1; D uncertain. Trimming pared 0 bases from V and 10 bases from J, leaving 13 bases between. The germline gives CDR1 SNHLY, CDR2 FYNNEI. This CDR3 spans 14 amino acids. The CDR3 loop is CASSEALLAEEQFF. CDR3 DNA sequence: TGTGCCAGCAGTGAAGCGCTTCTGGCGGAAGAGCAGTTCTTC.

This clonotype was seen repeatedly, ten times or more. This sequence joins TRBV7-9 and TRBJ2-7, with 9 bases identical to TRBD1. Germline V gene sequence: CDR1 SEHNR, CDR2 FQNEAQ (reference sequence). The CDR3 consists of 14 residues. The ends lost 5 bases at V and 6 bases at J; junction bases unmatched: 8. The CDR3 coding sequence is TGTGCCAGCAGCCACGGGACAGGGACTGGCGAGCAGTACTTC. Protein product: CASSHGTGTGEQYF.

This clonotype was counted many times. The chain combines TRBV25-1 with TRBJ2-3, with 7 bases fitting TRBD2. The germline V gene has CDR1 MGHDK and CDR2 SYGVNS. The CDR3 runs 16 residues. V shed 1 base and J 9 bases; nucleotides not matched to a gene: 13. DNA for the CDR3: TGTGCCAGCAGTGAATCCCAGACCCAAAGACTAGCCACGCAGTATTTT. It translates to CASSESQTQRLATQYF.

The chain is built from TRBV6-2 or TRBV6-3 and TRBJ2-7; D may be TRBD1 (5 bases). CDR3 length: 14 residues. Deletions cut 6 bases from V and 5 bases from J, with 17 bases between. Germline V gene sequence: CDR1 MNHEY, CDR2 SVGEGT. The DNA of the CDR3 is TGTGCCAGCAGAATTTGGCAGGGTTCCCACGAGCAGTACGTC. Translated, it gives CASRIWQGSHEQYV.

As regards this clonotype: A much larger clone lies a single base off, so this may be a read error. CDR3 in DNA: TGTGCCAGCAATTACTCGGCCGGCGTCGACTACCCCGGGACCCAGTACTTC. It yields the protein CASNYSAGVDYPGTQYF. The chain recombines TRBV6-6 with TRBJ2-5, with D maybe TRBD2 (5 bases). The CDR3 runs 17 residues. CDR1 MNHNY and CDR2 SVGAGI come from the germline V gene (reference sequence).

This chain uses TRBV28 with TRBJ1-1; 9 bases map to TRBD1. The germline V gene has CDR1 MDHEN and CDR2 SYDVKM. The CDR3 is 16 residues long. The V segment lost 3 bases and the J segment 5 bases; nucleotides outside the gene matches: 10. The CDR3 loop reads CASSFLDRGWETEAFF. DNA for the CDR3: TGTGCCAGCAGTTTCTTGGACAGGGGCTGGGAAACTGAAGCTTTCTTT.

Note on this clonotype: A much larger clone is a single base away; this may be a read error. The rearrangement links TRBV5-8 to TRBJ2-3, with D possibly being TRBD2 (5 bases). The germline V gene encodes CDR1 SGHTS and CDR2 YDEGEE. This CDR3 spans 17 amino acids. In nucleotides, the CDR3 is TGTGCCAGCAGCTTGCCTGCCCGAGGGAGATTCACAGATATGCAGTATTTT. This gives the protein CASSLPARGRFTDMQYF.

The chain's CDR3 is CASSFRGTGSAFF. The CDR3, as DNA: TGTGCCAGCAGTTTTCGAGGGACAGGGTCAGCTTTCTTT. V is TRBV27 and J is TRBJ1-1, with 9 positions matching TRBD1. The CDR3 spans 13 residues. Germline trimming cut 3 bases from V and 10 bases from J; bases unmatched to any gene: 6. Germline V gene sequence: CDR1 MNHEY, CDR2 SMNVEV (reference sequence).

In its sample, this clonotype was seen many times. The chain uses TRBV7-2 and TRBJ1-2, with D perhaps TRBD1 (5 bases). V was pared by 1 base and J by 3 bases, with 12 bases between. CDR1 is SGHTA, CDR2 FQGNSA, per germline. The CDR3 has 15 amino acids. The CDR3 region is CASSLVGDRDYGYTF. CDR3 nucleotide sequence: TGTGCCAGCAGCTTAGTCGGGGACCGGGACTATGGCTACACCTTC.

The V call is TRBV2, the J call TRBJ1-5; D is possibly TRBD1 (6 bases). Deletions cut 6 bases from V and 4 bases from J, with 16 bases between. CDR3 size: 15 residues. Germline values: CDR1 SNHLY, CDR2 FYNNEI. CDR3 in amino acids: CASSYRDTHNQPQHF. Here the CDR3 DNA reads TGTGCCAGCAGCTACCGGGACACACATAATCAGCCCCAGCATTTT.

This clonotype was seen ten or more times. The genes are TRBV4-1 and TRBJ1-5; possible D gene TRBD1, 6 bases. Germline V gene lookup returns CDR1 MGHRA and CDR2 YSYEKL. Trimming shortened V by 0 bases and J by 1 base, and 10 bases separated the two germline ends. This CDR3 contains 16 residues. As DNA, the CDR3 is TGCGCCAGCAGCCAAGATGGACAGCGGAGCAATCAGCCCCAGCATTTT. Translated: CASSQDGQRSNQPQHF.

This clonotype was seen many times. V usage is TRBV28 and J usage is TRBJ1-5; D gene ambiguous. CDR1 MDHEN and CDR2 SYDVKM come from the germline V gene. V dropped 2 bases and J dropped 9 bases, with 23 bases sitting between them. The CDR3 spans 17 residues. As DNA, the CDR3 is TGTGCCAGCAGTTTAAGGAGCTTAAACCTAAAGAGCTCGCCCCAGCATTTT. Protein sequence: CASSLRSLNLKSSPQHF.

Many counts were recorded for this clonotype. The chain's CDR3 is CSAGRPRETQYF. CDR3 sequence (DNA): TGCAGTGCTGGCCGACCAAGAGAGACCCAGTACTTC. The chain uses TRBV20-1 and TRBJ2-5; D not certain. The CDR3 totals 12 residues. The V end was cut by 5 bases, the J end by 4 bases, with 11 bases between. CDR1 is DFQATT, CDR2 SNEGSKA, per germline (reference sequence).

This clonotype was picked up many times. The chain uses TRBV29-1 and TRBJ2-5, with TRBD1 as a possible D gene (7 bases). CDR1 SQVTM and CDR2 ANQGSEA come from the germline V gene. The V end lost 6 bases, the J end lost 5 bases, and 16 bases lay between the germline ends. The CDR3 spans 13 residues. The CDR3 DNA reads TGCAGCGTCGCGGGACAGAAAGGGGAGACCCAGTACTTC. This translates into CSVAGQKGETQYF.

The sample holds many counts of this clonotype. This rearrangement joins TRBV3-1 to TRBJ1-5; D is unresolved. V was shortened by 0 bases and J by 7 bases, with 13 bases between the two germline ends. Germline V gene data show CDR1 as LGHDT and CDR2 as YNNKEL (reference sequence). The CDR3 covers 15 residues. DNA for the CDR3: TGTGCCAGCAGCCAAGATGCTTCCGGAGGCCAGCCCCAGCATTTT. It yields the protein CASSQDASGGQPQHF.

In its sample, this clonotype was seen many times. The chain links TRBV14 to TRBJ1-6; possibly TRBD1 for D (6 bases). Germline CDR1 reads SGHDN; CDR2 reads FVKESK. V shed 0 bases and J shed 10 bases, with 13 bases lying between them. The CDR3 is 15 amino acids. CDR3 DNA: TGTGCCAGCAGCCAAGATTTCCAGGGGCGCTCACCCCTCCACTTT. Translated: CASSQDFQGRSPLHF.

The V gene is TRBV7-9, the J gene TRBJ1-2; D call uncertain. This CDR3 contains 13 residues. Trimming removed 1 base at V and 8 bases at J, with 11 bases between. Germline V gives CDR1 SEHNR, CDR2 FQNEAQ (reference sequence). The CDR3 sequence: CASSLGGEGGYTF. Here the CDR3 DNA reads TGTGCCAGCAGCTTAGGAGGCGAGGGAGGCTACACCTTC.